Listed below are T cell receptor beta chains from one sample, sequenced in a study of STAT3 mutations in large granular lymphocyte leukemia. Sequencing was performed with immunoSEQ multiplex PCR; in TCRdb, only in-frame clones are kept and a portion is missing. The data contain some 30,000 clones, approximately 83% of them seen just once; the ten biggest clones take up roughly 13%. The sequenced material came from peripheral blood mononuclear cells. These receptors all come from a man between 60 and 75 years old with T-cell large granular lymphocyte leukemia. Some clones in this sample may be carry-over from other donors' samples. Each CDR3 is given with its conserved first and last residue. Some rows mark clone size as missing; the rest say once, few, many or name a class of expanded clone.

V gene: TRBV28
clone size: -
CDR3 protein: CASSAPGQPMGYTF

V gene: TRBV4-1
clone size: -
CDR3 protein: CASSQQRVLQDNEQFF

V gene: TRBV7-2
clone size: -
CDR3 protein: CASSRGLLNTGELFF

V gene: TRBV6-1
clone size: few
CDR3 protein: CASSEAFDQPQHF

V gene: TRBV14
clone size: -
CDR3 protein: CASSQMGPAETQYF

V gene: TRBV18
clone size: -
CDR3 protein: CASSRGAGHSPYEQYF

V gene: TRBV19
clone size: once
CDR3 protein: CASSMGLNQPQHF

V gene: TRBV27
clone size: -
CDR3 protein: CASSFSGLGSPLHF

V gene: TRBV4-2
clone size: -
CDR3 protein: CASSQEGAANNSPLHF

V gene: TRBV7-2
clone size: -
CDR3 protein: CASSLPYEQYF

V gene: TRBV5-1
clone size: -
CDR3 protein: CASSLGASDYTDTQYF

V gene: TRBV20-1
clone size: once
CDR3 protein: CSATGVTEAFF

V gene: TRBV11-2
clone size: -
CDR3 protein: CASSLVGAAGTYEQYF

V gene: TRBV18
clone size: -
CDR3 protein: CASSPPAGTDTQYF

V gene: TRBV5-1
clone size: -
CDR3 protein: CASSLVPGQGYGYTF

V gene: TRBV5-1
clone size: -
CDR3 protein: CASSAQHLNEKLFF

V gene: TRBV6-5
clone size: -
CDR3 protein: CASSPRTGRYEQYF

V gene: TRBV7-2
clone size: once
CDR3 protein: CASSLQGTNQETQYF

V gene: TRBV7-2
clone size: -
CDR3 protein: CASSSRNEQYF

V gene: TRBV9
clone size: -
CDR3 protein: CASSVAMGLGYGYTF

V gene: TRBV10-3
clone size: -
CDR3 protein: CAHSGTTSDEQYF

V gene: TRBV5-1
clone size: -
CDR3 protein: CASSLKLGGNTEAFF

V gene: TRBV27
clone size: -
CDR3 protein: CASSSWDRVYEQYF

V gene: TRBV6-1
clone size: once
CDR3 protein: CASSQLPQETQYF

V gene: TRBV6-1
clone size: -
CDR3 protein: CATSPLGEQFF

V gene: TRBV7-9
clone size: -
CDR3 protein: CASSLLSIGGYTF

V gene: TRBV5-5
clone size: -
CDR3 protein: CASSLEDRIYYEQYF

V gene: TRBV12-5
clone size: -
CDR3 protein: CASGEPGAQYF

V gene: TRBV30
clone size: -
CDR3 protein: CAWSVGGITTDTQYF

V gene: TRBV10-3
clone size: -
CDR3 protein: CAISDGQNTGELFF

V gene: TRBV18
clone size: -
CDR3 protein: CASSPPVGVTGELFF

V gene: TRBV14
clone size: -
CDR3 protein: CASSQNTGELFF

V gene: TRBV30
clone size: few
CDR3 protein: CAWMGPPKDRSYTF

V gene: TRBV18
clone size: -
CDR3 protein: CASSPPGQETQYF

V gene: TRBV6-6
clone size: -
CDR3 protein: CASANNEQFF

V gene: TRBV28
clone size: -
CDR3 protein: CASNPFYQRGLGTDTQYF

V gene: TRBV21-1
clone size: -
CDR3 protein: CASSPTTNYGYTF

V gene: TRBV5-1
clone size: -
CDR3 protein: CASSFQAGGRDTQYF

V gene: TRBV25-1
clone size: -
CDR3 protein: CASSRVGTYEQYF

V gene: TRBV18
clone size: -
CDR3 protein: CASSPILAETGTDTQYF

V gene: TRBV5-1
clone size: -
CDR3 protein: CASSPGQGTGELFF

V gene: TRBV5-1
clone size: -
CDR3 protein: CASSLGGTEHNEQFF

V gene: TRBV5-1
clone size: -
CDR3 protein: CASSLDLGTGELFF

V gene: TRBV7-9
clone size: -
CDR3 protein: CASSPGAGSANEQFF

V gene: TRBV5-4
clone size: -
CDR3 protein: CASSKMTGWGAYEQYF

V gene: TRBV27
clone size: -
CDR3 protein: CASSLNRGTDTQYF

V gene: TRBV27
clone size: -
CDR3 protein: CASRAGQISNQPQHF

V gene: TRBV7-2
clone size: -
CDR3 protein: CASSSGSSGNTIYF

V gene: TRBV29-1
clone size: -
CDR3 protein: CSVEKARANEQFF

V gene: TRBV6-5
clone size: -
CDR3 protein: CASRRTPTSQETQYF